This T cell receptor beta chain appears in the sequencing data of a study of immune evolution from preneoplasia to lung adenocarcinoma. Profiling relied on immunoSEQ multiplex PCR, and the TCRdb table lists in-frame clones only, not all of them. The data show fewer than 9,500 clones, 75% to 90% seen once. This CDR3 is 14 amino acids long. Germline V CDR1 and CDR2: ENHRY, SYGVKD. Trimming left V 6 bases short and J 4 bases short, with 15 bases between. The sequence came from a donor older than 65 with lung adenocarcinoma. The genes are TRBV10-3 and TRBJ1-2, with a possible D match to TRBD1 (6 bases). The sequencing input was FFPE minimally invasive lung adenocarcinoma tissue. CDR3: CAIRERRDIYGYTF. The DNA for the CDR3 is TGTGCCATCAGAGAAAGACGGGACATCTATGGCTACACCTTC.